A selection of T cell receptor beta chains follows, all from one sample in a study of T cell repertoires in ileal Crohn's disease. Profiled with immunoSEQ multiplex PCR; TCRdb holds only in-frame clones, not every one. The top ten clones hold less than 3% of a sample with approximately 3,400 clones, approximately 78% of them seen once. The sequenced material came from CD4+ T cells sorted from the ileum. Receptor source: an adult with Crohn's disease. Each CDR3 is given with its conserved first and last residue. D genes are given only for firm matches. The size entry is marked missing in some rows and otherwise reads once, few, many or a size class.

TRBJ2-5 | NA | TRBD2 | TRBV2 | CASSAIGGSQETQYF | TGTGCCAGCAGTGCAATCGGGGGGAGCCAAGAGACCCAGTACTTC
TRBJ2-1 | NA | TRBD2 | TRBV19 | CASSSQGASGGRNEQFF | TGTGCCAGTAGTTCCCAGGGCGCTAGCGGGGGGCGCAATGAGCAGTTCTTC
TRBJ2-5 | NA | TRBD2 | TRBV5-1 | CASSKSGTSGQETQYF | TGCGCCAGCAGCAAATCCGGGACTAGCGGACAAGAGACCCAGTACTTC
TRBJ1-4 | NA | NA | TRBV6-5 | CASGPLQGTNEKLFF | TGTGCCAGCGGCCCGTTGCAGGGTACTAATGAAAAACTGTTTTTT
TRBJ1-4 | once | TRBD1 | TRBV28 | CASSTEGQGNEKLFF | TGTGCCAGCAGTACTGAGGGACAGGGTAATGAAAAACTGTTTTTT
TRBJ1-3 | NA | NA | TRBV29-1 | CSVRTFPSGNTIYF | TGCAGCGTTAGAACATTCCCCTCTGGAAACACCATATATTTT
TRBJ1-4 | NA | NA | TRBV5-1 | CASSLGGGQGKLFF | TGCGCCAGCAGCTTGGGTGGCGGTCAGGGAAAACTGTTTTTT
TRBJ1-2 | NA | NA | TRBV10-3 | CATRDTSAVYGYTF | TGTGCCACCCGGGACACCAGTGCCGTCTATGGCTACACCTTC
TRBJ1-1 | NA | NA | TRBV2 | CASRTVGAEAFF | TGTGCCAGCCGGACAGTAGGGGCTGAAGCTTTCTTT
TRBJ2-7 | NA | TRBD1 | TRBV30 | CAWSVEGAFYEQYF | TGTGCCTGGAGTGTAGAGGGGGCATTCTACGAGCAGTACTTC
TRBJ2-3 | NA | TRBD2 | TRBV7-2 | CASSPGGLAATDTQYF | TGTGCCAGCAGCCCCGGGGGACTAGCGGCCACAGATACGCAGTATTTT
TRBJ1-1 | NA | NA | TRBV6-1 | CASSREEGTEAFF | TGTGCCAGTTCCCGTGAAGAGGGCACTGAAGCTTTCTTT
TRBJ1-3 | few | NA | TRBV18 | CASSPSGGNTIYF | TGTGCCAGCTCACCGTCAGGAGGAAACACCATATATTTT
TRBJ1-1 | NA | NA | TRBV27 | CASSLRQENTEAFF | TGTGCCAGCAGTTTACGGCAGGAGAACACTGAAGCTTTCTTT